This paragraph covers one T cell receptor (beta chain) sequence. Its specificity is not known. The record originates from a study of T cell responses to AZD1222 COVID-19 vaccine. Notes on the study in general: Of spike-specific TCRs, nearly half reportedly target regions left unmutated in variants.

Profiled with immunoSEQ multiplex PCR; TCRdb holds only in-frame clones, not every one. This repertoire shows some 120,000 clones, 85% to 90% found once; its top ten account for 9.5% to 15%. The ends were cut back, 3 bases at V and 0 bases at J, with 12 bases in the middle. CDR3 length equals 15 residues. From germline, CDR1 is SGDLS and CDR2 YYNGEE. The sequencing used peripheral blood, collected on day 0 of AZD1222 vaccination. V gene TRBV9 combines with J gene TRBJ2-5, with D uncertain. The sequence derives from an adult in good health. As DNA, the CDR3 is TGTGCCAGCAGCGCCCAGAGCAGGAACCAAGAGACCCAGTACTTC. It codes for CASSAQSRNQETQYF. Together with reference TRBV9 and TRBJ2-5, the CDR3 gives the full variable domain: DSGVTQTPKHLITATGQRVTLRCSPRSGDLSVYWYQQSLDQGLQFLIQYYNGEERAKGNILERFSAQQFPDLHSELNLSSLELGDSALYFCASSAQSRNQETQYFGPGTRLLVL.